The subject of this entry is one T cell receptor (beta chain). What it recognizes is unknown. The data derive from a study of beta chain features in type 1 diabetes. As every portion of the isolated RNA was reverse transcribed, the sequencing read expressed TCRB transcripts. Produced via immunoSEQ multiplex PCR; TCRdb's table is partial and in-frame only. The sample consists of a few hundred thousand clones, roughly 14% of them appearing once. Germline loops: CDR1 GTSNPN, CDR2 SVGIG (reference sequence). This CDR3 spans 11 amino acids. V shed 2 bases and J shed 3 bases, with 4 bases lying between them. Study-wide results and caveats: Shortening of TCRB CDR3s, moderate but significant, appeared in all four CD4+ subsets of Type 1 diabetes patients.

V and J are TRBV30 and TRBJ1-1; unclear D gene. The source of this sequence is a woman aged 18-35 years with type 1 diabetes. The material sequenced was naive CD4+ T cells from blood. The CDR3 nucleotides are TGTGCCTGGAGTCAATACACTGAAGCTTTCTTT. Amino acid sequence: CAWSQYTEAFF. Full variable domain (rest looked up from reference TRBV30 and TRBJ1-1): SQTIHQWPATLVQPVGSPLSLECTVEGTSNPNLYWYRQAAGRGLQLLFYSVGIGQISSEVPQNLSASRPQDRQFILSSKKLLLSDSGFYLCAWSQYTEAFFGQGTRLTVV.